Here is one TCR beta chain with its context. Its cognate antigen is unknown. Primers included in the PCR were 60 Vbeta and 13 Jbeta primers. Study processing details: Approximately 87 million unique TCR beta chains, roughly 11 million shared, were counted in a later analysis. TCRdb's table, derived via immunoSEQ multiplex PCR, lists solely in-frame clones and lacks some. V and J calls and clone size come straight from that table; D and trimming were deduced from the DNA. This table has some 150,000 clones, roughly 80% appearing once. Germline lookup yields CDR1 MDHEN and CDR2 SYDVKM. This CDR3 region has 16 residues. V lost 1 base and J lost 3, with 13 bases in between. The data were obtained in a study of cytomegalovirus exposure and HLA in healthy donors. Across the study: Around 200 million T cells yielded approximately 100 million unique TCR beta sequences, as an earlier analysis found.

Regarding the study as a whole: In vitro checks showed that a few CMV-associated chains really do target CMV antigens. In a later analysis, a missense DCLRE1C variant was linked to TCR beta V- and J-gene trimming.

This receptor was obtained from a woman between 18 and 30 years old in good health and CMV-seronegative. Sequencing used PBMCs. The chain uses TRBV28 and TRBJ2-1, with a weak D call TRBD1 (6 bases). The CDR3 loop reads CASSLLGQGYYNEQFF. As DNA, the CDR3 is TGTGCCAGCAGTTTATTGGGGCAGGGGTACTACAATGAGCAGTTCTTC.